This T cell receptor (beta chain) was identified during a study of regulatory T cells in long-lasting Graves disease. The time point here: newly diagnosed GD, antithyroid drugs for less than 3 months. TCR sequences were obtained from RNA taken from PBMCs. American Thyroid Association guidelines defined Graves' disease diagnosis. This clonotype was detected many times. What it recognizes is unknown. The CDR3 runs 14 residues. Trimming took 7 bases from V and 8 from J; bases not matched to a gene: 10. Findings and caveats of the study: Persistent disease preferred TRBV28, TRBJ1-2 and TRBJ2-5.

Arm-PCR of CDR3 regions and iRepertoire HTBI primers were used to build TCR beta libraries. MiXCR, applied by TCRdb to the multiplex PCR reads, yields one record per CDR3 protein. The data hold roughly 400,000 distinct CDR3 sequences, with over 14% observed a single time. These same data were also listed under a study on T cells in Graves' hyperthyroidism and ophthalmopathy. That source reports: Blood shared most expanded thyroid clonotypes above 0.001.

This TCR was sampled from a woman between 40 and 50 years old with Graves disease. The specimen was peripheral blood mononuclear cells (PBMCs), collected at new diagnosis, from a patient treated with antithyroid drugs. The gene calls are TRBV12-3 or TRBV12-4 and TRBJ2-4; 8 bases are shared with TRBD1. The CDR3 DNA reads TGTGCCAGCACCTCCGGGACAGGAGAGGACATTCAGTACTTC. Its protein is CASTSGTGEDIQYF.